This T cell receptor beta chain was sequenced in a study of circulating tumor DNA in untreated peripheral T-cell lymphoma. Broader study findings: Tumor-specific clonotypes: identified in roughly 80% of patients, approximately 85% of baseline tissues.

About this clone: Its target is unknown.

Produced via immunoSEQ multiplex PCR; TCRdb's table is partial and in-frame only. The sample has about 1,100 clones; approximately 80% are singletons. This CDR3 comprises 14 residues. CDR1 is LNHNV and CDR2 is YYDKDF in the germline V gene (reference sequence). V lost 0 bases and J 7 bases, leaving 13 bases between the germline ends. The tumor tissue sample was taken at baseline before any treatment. The sequenced sample was tumor tissue. The chain uses TRBV15 and TRBJ2-7; weak D call: TRBD2 (5 bases). The receptor comes from a human donor with peripheral T-cell lymphoma. The CDR3 loop is CATSRDQVTGEQYF. The CDR3 DNA sequence: TGTGCCACCAGCAGAGATCAGGTTACGGGGGAGCAGTACTTC.